A single TCR beta chain is shown here with its context. What it binds is not known. The data stem from a study of T cell clones after liver transplantation. Study as a whole: Without induction therapy, subjects received standard immunosuppression until 12-24 months post-transplant. Timepoints were pre-transplant, pre-withdrawal, and after withdrawal was completed or failed. Findings and limits, study-wide: Migration into the graft, not deletion, may explain lost graft donor-reactive T cells.

Here immunoSEQ multiplex PCR was the method, and the copy in TCRdb shows in-frame clones only, minus some. The sample comprises about 75,000 clones, about 85% of which are singletons, and approximately 2.1% rests with the top ten. V was shortened by 4 bases and J by 5 bases, with 18 bases between the two germline ends. Germline values: CDR1 SGHKS, CDR2 YYEKEE (reference sequence). The CDR3 contains 15 residues. The receptor was isolated from a human patient who received a liver transplant. These T cells may partly come from the graft donor. The rearrangement joins TRBV5-5 to TRBJ1-2; D is possibly TRBD1 (6 bases). This specimen was CD4+ T cells from blood, taken less than 50 months after liver transplant. CDR3 protein: CASSPDSLGGYGYTF. The CDR3 region has the DNA TGTGCCAGCAGCCCGGACAGTTTGGGGGGATATGGCTACACCTTC.